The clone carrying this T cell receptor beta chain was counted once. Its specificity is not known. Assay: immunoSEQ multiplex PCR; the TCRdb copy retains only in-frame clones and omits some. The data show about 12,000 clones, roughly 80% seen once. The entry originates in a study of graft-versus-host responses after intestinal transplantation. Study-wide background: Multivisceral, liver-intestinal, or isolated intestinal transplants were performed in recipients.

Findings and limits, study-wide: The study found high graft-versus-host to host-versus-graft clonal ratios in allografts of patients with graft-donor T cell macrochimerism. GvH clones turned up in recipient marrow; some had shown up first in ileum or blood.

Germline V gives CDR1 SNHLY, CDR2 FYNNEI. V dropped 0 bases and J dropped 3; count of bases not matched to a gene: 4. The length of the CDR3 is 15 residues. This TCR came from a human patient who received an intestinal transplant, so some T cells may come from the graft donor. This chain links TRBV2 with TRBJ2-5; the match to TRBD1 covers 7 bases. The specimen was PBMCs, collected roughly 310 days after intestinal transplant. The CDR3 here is CASSEAGTAKETQYF. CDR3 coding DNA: TGTGCCAGCAGTGAAGCCGGGACAGCTAAAGAGACCCAGTACTTC.